This record concerns one TCR beta chain sequence. The target antigen is unknown. These data are taken from a study of OX40 agonist ivuxolimab in advanced cancers. The wider study: Dose-escalation cases comprised hepatocellular carcinoma, melanoma, renal cell or head and neck cancer. Notes on the study in general: Both blood CD4+ and CD8+ T cells showed clonal growth by week 6 at 0.1 to 3.0 mg/kg.

Patients who had autoimmune disease history or got systemic immunosuppression were left out. Baseline, cycle 4 day 1, and cycle 7 day 1 were the blood sampling points. The protocol was immunoSEQ multiplex PCR, while the TCRdb copy is restricted to in-frame clones and leaves out a portion. The repertoire consists of tens of thousands of clones, with approximately 90% occurring once and the leading ten covering about 0.53%. This CDR3 is built from 13 residues. In germline, CDR1 is MNHEY, CDR2 SVGAGI. V was pared by 5 bases and J by 6 bases, with 14 bases between. This sample comprised CD4+ or CD8+ T cells sorted from blood, obtained in a trial of the OX40 agonist ivuxolimab. The sequence came from an adult with an advanced solid tumor such as melanoma, head and neck, liver or kidney cancer. The chain couples TRBV6-5 to TRBJ2-7; the D gene is possibly TRBD1 (6 bases). The DNA of the CDR3 is TGTGCCAGCAGTCGACAGGTCGGAGGCGAGCAGTACTTC. It specifies CASSRQVGGEQYF.